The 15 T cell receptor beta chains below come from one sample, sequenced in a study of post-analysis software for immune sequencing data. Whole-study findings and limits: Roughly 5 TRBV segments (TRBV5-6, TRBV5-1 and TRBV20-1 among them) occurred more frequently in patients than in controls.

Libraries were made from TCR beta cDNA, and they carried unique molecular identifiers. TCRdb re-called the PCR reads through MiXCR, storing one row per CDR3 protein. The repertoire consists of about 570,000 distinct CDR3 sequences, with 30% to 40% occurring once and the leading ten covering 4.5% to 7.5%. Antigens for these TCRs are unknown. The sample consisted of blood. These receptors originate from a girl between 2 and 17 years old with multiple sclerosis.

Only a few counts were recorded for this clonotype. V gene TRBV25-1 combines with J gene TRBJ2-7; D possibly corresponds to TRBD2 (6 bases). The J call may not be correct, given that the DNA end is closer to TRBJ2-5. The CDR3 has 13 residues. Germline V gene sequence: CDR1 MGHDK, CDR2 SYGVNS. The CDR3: CASSPTGDETQYF. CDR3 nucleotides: TGTGCCAGCAGTCCCACGGGGGATGAGACCCAGTACTTC.

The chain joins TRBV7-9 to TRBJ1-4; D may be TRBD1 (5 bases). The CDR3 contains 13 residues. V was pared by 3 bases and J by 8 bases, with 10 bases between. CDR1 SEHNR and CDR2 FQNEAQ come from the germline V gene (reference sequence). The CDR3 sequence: CASSFRTKEKLFF. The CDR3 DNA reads TGTGCCAGCAGCTTCCGGACAAAGGAAAAACTGTTTTTT.

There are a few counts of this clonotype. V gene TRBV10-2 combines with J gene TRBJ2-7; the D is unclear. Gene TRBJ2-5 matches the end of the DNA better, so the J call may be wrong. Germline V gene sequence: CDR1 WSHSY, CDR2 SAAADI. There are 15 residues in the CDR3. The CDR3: CASSDSMQYSETQYF. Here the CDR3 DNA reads TGCGCCAGCAGTGACTCAATGCAATATTCGGAGACCCAGTACTTC.

This CDR3 reads CASSSGGDGTEAFF. CDR3 sequence (DNA): TGTGCCAGCAGTTCTGGGGGCGACGGCACTGAAGCTTTCTTT. The chain couples TRBV7-6 to TRBJ1-1; weak D call: TRBD1 (6 bases). V was trimmed by 6 bases and J by 4 bases, leaving 15 bases between them. This CDR3 region has 14 residues. Germline CDR1 and CDR2: SGHVS and FNYEAQ.

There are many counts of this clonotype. The DNA of the CDR3 is TGCAGCGTTGAGGGACAGGGAAGCTACAATGAGCAGTTCTTC. This gives the protein CSVEGQGSYNEQFF. The chain has TRBV29-1 and TRBJ2-1; TRBD1 matches 9 bases. The CDR3 covers 14 residues. Germline assignment: CDR1 SQVTM and CDR2 ANQGSEA. V lost 3 bases, J lost 3 bases, and 3 bases stayed unmatched.

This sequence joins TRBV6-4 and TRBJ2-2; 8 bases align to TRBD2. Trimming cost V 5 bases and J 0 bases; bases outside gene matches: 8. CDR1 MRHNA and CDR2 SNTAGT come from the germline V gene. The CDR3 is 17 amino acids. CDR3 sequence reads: CASSRSPGGANTGELFF. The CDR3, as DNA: TGTGCCAGCAGTAGAAGCCCCGGGGGGGCGAACACCGGGGAGCTGTTTTTT.

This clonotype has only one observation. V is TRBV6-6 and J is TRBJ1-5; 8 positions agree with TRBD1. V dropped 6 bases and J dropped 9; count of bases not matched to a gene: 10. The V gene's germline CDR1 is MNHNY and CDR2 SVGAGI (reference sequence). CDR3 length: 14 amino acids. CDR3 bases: TGTGCCAGCAGCCAAGGGACAGGTCCTTTGCCCCAGCATTTT. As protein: CASSQGTGPLPQHF.

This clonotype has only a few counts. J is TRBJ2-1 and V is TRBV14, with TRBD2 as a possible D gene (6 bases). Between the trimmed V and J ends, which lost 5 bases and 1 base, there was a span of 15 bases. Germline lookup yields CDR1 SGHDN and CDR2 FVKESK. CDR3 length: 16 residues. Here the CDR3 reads CASSARAGISYNEQFF. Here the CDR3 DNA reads TGTGCCAGCAGCGCGCGGGCGGGGATATCCTACAATGAGCAGTTCTTC. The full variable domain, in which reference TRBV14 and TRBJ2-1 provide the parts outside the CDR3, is EAGVTQFPSHSVIEKGQTVTLRCDPISGHDNLYWYRRVMGKEIKFLLHFVKESKQDESGMPNNRFLAERTGGTYSTLKVQPAELEDSGVYFCASSARAGISYNEQFFGPGTRLTVL.

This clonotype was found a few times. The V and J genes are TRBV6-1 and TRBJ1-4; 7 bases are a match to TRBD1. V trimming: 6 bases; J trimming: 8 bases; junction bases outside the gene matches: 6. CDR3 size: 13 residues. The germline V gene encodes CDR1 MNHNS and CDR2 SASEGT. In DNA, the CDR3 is TGTGCCAGCAGAAAACAGGGGCCGGAAAAACTGTTTTTT. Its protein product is CASRKQGPEKLFF.

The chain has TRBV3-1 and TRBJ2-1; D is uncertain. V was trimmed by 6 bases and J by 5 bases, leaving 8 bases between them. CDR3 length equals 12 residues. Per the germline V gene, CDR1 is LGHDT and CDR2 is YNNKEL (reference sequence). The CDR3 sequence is CASRDYHNEQFF. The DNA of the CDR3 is TGTGCCAGCAGGGATTACCACAATGAGCAGTTCTTC.

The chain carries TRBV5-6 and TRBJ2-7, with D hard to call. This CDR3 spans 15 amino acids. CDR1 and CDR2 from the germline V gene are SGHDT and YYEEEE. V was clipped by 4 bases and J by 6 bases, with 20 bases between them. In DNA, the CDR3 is TGTGCCAGCAGCCTTGGTCCTCGGATACTGGCCGAGCAGTACTTC. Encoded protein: CASSLGPRILAEQYF.

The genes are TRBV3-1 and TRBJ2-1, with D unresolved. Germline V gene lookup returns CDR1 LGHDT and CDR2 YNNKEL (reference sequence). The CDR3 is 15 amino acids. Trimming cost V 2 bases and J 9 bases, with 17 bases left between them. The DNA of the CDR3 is TGTGCCAGCAGCCAATCGAGACCTTCGAGAGGTGAGCAGTTCTTC. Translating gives CASSQSRPSRGEQFF.

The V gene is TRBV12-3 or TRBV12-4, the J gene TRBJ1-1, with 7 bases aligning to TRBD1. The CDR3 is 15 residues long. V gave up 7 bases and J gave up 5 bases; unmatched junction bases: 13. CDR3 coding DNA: TGTGCCAGCATTAATCACAGGGGATTTGGGACTGAAGCTTTCTTT. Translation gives CASINHRGFGTEAFF.

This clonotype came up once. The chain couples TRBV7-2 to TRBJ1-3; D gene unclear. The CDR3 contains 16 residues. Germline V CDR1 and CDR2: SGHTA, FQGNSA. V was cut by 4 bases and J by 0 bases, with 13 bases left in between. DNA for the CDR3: TGTGCCAGCAGCTCTGGACCCGGGCGCTCTGGAAACACCATATATTTT. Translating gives CASSSGPGRSGNTIYF.

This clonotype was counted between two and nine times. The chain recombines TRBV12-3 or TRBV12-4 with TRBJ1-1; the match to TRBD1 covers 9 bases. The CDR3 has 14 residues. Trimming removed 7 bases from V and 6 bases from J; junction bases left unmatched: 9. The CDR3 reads CASMTGTGFPEAFF. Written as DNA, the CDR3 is TGTGCCAGCATGACCGGGACAGGGTTCCCTGAAGCTTTCTTT.